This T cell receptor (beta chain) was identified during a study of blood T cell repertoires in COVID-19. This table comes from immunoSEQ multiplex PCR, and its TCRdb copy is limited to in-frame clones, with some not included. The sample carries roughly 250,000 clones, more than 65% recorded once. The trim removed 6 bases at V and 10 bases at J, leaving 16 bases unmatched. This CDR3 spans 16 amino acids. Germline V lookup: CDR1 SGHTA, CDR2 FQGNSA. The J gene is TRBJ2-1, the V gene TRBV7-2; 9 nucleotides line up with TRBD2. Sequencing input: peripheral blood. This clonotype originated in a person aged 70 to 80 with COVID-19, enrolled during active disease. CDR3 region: CASRSGGRAGTDEQFF. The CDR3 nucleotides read TGTGCCAGCAGGTCAGGCGGGAGGGCCGGAACTGACGAGCAGTTCTTC.